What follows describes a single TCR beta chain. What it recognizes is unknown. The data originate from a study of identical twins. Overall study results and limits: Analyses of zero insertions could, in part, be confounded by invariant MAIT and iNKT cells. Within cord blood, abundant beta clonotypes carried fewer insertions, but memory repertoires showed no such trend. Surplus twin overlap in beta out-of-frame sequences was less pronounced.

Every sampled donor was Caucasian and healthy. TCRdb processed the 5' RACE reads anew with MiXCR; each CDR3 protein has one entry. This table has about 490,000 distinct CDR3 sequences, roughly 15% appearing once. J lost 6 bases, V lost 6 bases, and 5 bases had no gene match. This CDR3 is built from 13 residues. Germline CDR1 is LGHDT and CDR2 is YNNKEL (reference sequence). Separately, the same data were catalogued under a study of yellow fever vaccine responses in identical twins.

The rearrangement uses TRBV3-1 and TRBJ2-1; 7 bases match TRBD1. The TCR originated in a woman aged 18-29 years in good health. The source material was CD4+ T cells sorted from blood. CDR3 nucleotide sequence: TGTGCCAGCAGACGCAGACAGGGCAATGAGCAGTTCTTC. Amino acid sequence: CASRRRQGNEQFF.